The 21 T cell receptor beta chains below were found in one sample sequenced in a study of OX40 agonist ivuxolimab in advanced cancers. The protocol was immunoSEQ multiplex PCR, while the TCRdb copy is restricted to in-frame clones and leaves out a portion. The table shows about 40,000 clones, with roughly nine tenths occurring only once. Material: CD4+ or CD8+ T cells sorted from blood, obtained in a trial of the OX40 agonist ivuxolimab. These receptor sequences come from an adult with an advanced solid tumor such as melanoma, head and neck, liver or kidney cancer.

The V and J genes are TRBV9 and TRBJ2-3, with TRBD2 matching 8 bases. Germline trimming cut 0 bases from V and 2 bases from J; bases unmatched to any gene: 2. The CDR3 has 15 amino acids. Germline V gene sequence: CDR1 SGDLS, CDR2 YYNGEE. The CDR3 bases are TGTGCCAGCAGCGTAGGTAGCGGGGTCACAGATACGCAGTATTTT. Translated, it gives CASSVGSGVTDTQYF.

The CDR3 sequence is CASQAHRTGVNTEAFF. The CDR3 DNA follows: TGTGCCTCCCAAGCTCATCGGACAGGGGTGAACACTGAAGCTTTCTTT. V usage is TRBV30 and J usage is TRBJ1-1, with 9 bases aligning to TRBD1. CDR3 length: 16 amino acids. Germline lookup yields CDR1 GTSNPN and CDR2 SVGIG (reference sequence). V lost 7 bases to trimming and J lost 0 bases; unmatched junction nucleotides: 12.

This clone was recorded a few times. The chain joins TRBV4-3 to TRBJ1-2; D is ambiguous. Germline CDR1 reads LGHNA; CDR2 reads YSLEER. Trimming took 0 bases from V and 3 from J, leaving 5 bases between them. CDR3 length equals 13 residues. CDR3 amino acids: CASSQDRDYGYTF. CDR3 coding DNA: TGCGCCAGCAGCCAAGATAGAGACTATGGCTACACCTTC.

The genes are TRBV7-2 and TRBJ2-5, with D possibly matching TRBD2 (6 bases). The CDR3 is made up of 13 amino acids. Germline V gene data show CDR1 as SGHTA and CDR2 as FQGNSA. V lost 8 bases, J lost 3 bases, and 13 bases lay in between. As DNA, the CDR3 is TGTGCCAGCCGGGGCGGGGCGGAAGAGACCCAGTACTTC. Residues: CASRGGAEETQYF.

J is TRBJ2-7 and V is TRBV5-6, with 8 bases aligning to TRBD1. The CDR3 contains 13 residues. J was trimmed by 9 bases and V by 4 bases; bases with no gene match: 9. Germline CDR1 is SGHDT and CDR2 is YYEEEE. The CDR3 loop reads CASSLGQGMGQYF. The CDR3 bases are TGTGCCAGCAGCCTCGGACAGGGAATGGGGCAGTACTTC.

J is TRBJ1-6 and V is TRBV21-1. TRBV21-1 is termed a pseudogene. The CDR3 length is 18 residues. The CDR3 region is CASSKTLDLCSYNSPLHF. As DNA, the CDR3 is TGTGCCAGCAGCAAAACTTTGGACTTGTGCTCCTATAATTCACCCCTCCACTTT.

This chain connects TRBV7-2 to TRBJ1-5; D might be TRBD1 (6 bases). This CDR3 has 16 residues. Trimming removed 5 bases at V and 0 bases at J, with 14 bases between. CDR1 and CDR2 (germline): SGHTA, FQGNSA. The CDR3 region has the DNA TGTGCCAGCAGCGCACAGGGATCGATTAGCAATCAGCCCCAGCATTTT. Amino acids: CASSAQGSISNQPQHF.

This chain uses TRBV5-8 with TRBJ2-2; D is tentatively TRBD1 or TRBD2 (5 bases each). Trimming pared 1 base from V and 6 bases from J, leaving 13 bases between. Germline assignment: CDR1 SGHTS and CDR2 YDEGEE. The CDR3 loop spans 15 amino acids. CDR3 in DNA: TGTGCCAGCAGCTTGCTGGGGGAAGGGTCCGGGGAGCTGTTTTTT. Amino acids: CASSLLGEGSGELFF.

The chain carries TRBV6-1 and TRBJ1-5; TRBD1 aligns across 7 bases. Per the germline V gene, CDR1 is MNHNS and CDR2 is SASEGT. This CDR3 contains 14 residues. J gave up 5 bases and V 3 bases, and 4 bases lay outside the gene matches. In DNA, the CDR3 is TGTGCCAGCAGTGACTTTGACAGGGATCAGCCCCAGCATTTT. This translates into CASSDFDRDQPQHF.

This sequence joins TRBV19 and TRBJ2-3; TRBD1 aligns across 8 bases. V dropped 4 bases and J dropped 2; count of bases not matched to a gene: 5. CDR3 size: 15 residues. Per germline, CDR1 LNHDA and CDR2 SQIVND (reference sequence). Here the CDR3 DNA reads TGTGCCAGTAGTACCGGGACAGGATACACAGATACGCAGTATTTT. Residues: CASSTGTGYTDTQYF.

J is TRBJ2-3 and V is TRBV19; 8 bases map to TRBD2. This CDR3 comprises 15 residues. Germline V lookup: CDR1 LNHDA, CDR2 SQIVND (reference sequence). V was clipped by 7 bases and J by 1 base; unmatched bases: 7. This CDR3 reads CASTPGGPRTDTQYF. The CDR3 DNA reads TGTGCCAGTACCCCGGGGGGGCCCCGCACAGATACGCAGTATTTT.

The chain has TRBV5-4 and TRBJ2-1, with a weak D call TRBD2 (6 bases). CDR1 and CDR2 (germline): SGHNT, YYREEE (reference sequence). This CDR3 comprises 15 residues. Trimming shortened V by 0 bases and J by 2 bases, and 9 bases separated the two germline ends. The CDR3 here is CASSLEEGPYNEQFF. The DNA of the CDR3 is TGTGCCAGCAGCTTGGAGGAGGGGCCCTACAATGAGCAGTTCTTC.

V usage is TRBV7-9 and J usage is TRBJ2-3; 9 positions agree with TRBD2. This CDR3 spans 15 amino acids. The J segment lost 3 bases and the V segment lost 5 bases, leaving 6 bases of the junction unmatched. Germline V gene data show CDR1 as SEHNR and CDR2 as FQNEAQ (reference sequence). As DNA, the CDR3 is TGTGCCAGCAGCAGGGCGGGAGGGCAAACAGATACGCAGTATTTT. This encodes CASSRAGGQTDTQYF.

The gene calls are TRBV9 and TRBJ1-5; unclear D gene. V lost 0 bases and J lost 5, with 9 bases in between. CDR1 and CDR2 from the germline V gene are SGDLS and YYNGEE. The CDR3 has 14 residues. Written as DNA, the CDR3 is TGTGCCAGCAGCGTAGGGAGCCAGGATCAGCCCCAGCATTTT. Protein sequence: CASSVGSQDQPQHF.

The V call is TRBV6-1, the J call TRBJ1-1; D unclear. V shed 7 bases and J shed 8 bases, with 17 bases lying between them. The V gene's germline CDR1 is MNHNS and CDR2 SASEGT. This CDR3 has 13 amino acids. The CDR3 sequence: CASNSVLSSEAFF. Here the CDR3 DNA reads TGTGCCAGCAACTCGGTCCTATCGTCAGAAGCTTTCTTT.

The chain recombines TRBV2 with TRBJ1-2; D call uncertain. Germline assignment: CDR1 SNHLY and CDR2 FYNNEI. CDR3 length: 14 residues. Trimming shortened V by 11 bases and J by 4 bases, and 20 bases separated the two germline ends. The CDR3 spells CAGRTPEGFYGYTF. Here the CDR3 DNA reads TGTGCCGGACGGACCCCTGAAGGATTCTATGGCTACACCTTC.

This chain connects TRBV5-1 to TRBJ2-7, with D tentatively TRBD1 or TRBD2 (6 bases each). Trimming took 4 bases from V and 7 from J, leaving 18 bases between them. The CDR3 consists of 14 residues. Looked up from germline, CDR1 is SGHRS and CDR2 is YFSETQ. CDR3 amino acids: CASSPTGGEGEQYF. CDR3 nucleotides: TGCGCCAGCAGCCCGACAGGAGGGGAAGGTGAGCAGTACTTC.

The V call is TRBV7-9, the J call TRBJ2-7, with D unclear. The germline CDR1 and CDR2 sequences are SEHNR and FQNEAQ (reference sequence). The CDR3 runs 15 residues. Trimming removed 2 bases from V and 5 bases from J, with 16 bases in between. CDR3 coding DNA: TGTGCCAGCAGCTTACCCAGACGCCTGGGCCACGAGCAGTACTTC. This sequence encodes CASSLPRRLGHEQYF. Filled out from reference TRBV7-9 and TRBJ2-7, the complete variable domain reads DTGVSQNPRHKITKRGQNVTFRCDPISEHNRLYWYRQTLGQGPEFLTYFQNEAQLEKSRLLSDRFSAERPKGSFSTLEIQRTEQGDSAMYLCASSLPRRLGHEQYFGPGTRLTVT.

The chain recombines TRBV12-5 with TRBJ2-3, with unresolved D. The CDR3 totals 13 residues. Germline assignment: CDR1 LGHNT and CDR2 FRNRAP. Trimming took 3 bases from V and 4 from J, leaving 8 bases between them. The CDR3 spells CASGFSPSDTQYF. The CDR3, as DNA: TGTGCTAGTGGTTTTTCTCCTTCAGATACGCAGTATTTT.

This chain's CDR3 is CASSLYLREGLVDEQYF. CDR3 DNA: TGTGCCAGCAGTTTATATTTACGGGAGGGCCTAGTTGACGAGCAGTACTTC. The rearrangement joins TRBV28 to TRBJ2-7; TRBD2 matches at 8 bases. This CDR3 spans 17 amino acids. Germline trimming cut 1 base from V and 5 bases from J; bases unmatched to any gene: 13. CDR1 and CDR2 (germline): MDHEN, SYDVKM.

J is TRBJ2-3 and V is TRBV6-4; D uncertain. The CDR3 runs 13 residues. Germline V lookup: CDR1 MRHNA, CDR2 SNTAGT. V shed 4 bases and J shed 2 bases, with 7 bases lying between them. The CDR3 region has the DNA TGTGCCAGCAGTGTTCTCCCCACAGATACGCAGTATTTT. Its translation: CASSVLPTDTQYF.